This T cell receptor beta chain was retrieved from a study of T-cell reconstitution after alpha-beta-depleted transplantation in children. Unique molecular identifiers tagged the TCRbeta library. One entry per CDR3 protein results from TCRdb running MiXCR on the PCR reads. The data contain about 540,000 distinct CDR3 sequences, around 20% of them singletons. This clonotype was observed a handful of times. The germline CDR1 and CDR2 sequences are KGHDR and SFDVKD. V gave up 4 bases and J gave up 1 base; unmatched junction bases: 3. This CDR3 region has 15 residues. The TCR sequence derives from a human donor who donated a stem cell graft to a child with acute lymphoblastic leukemia. The chain combines TRBV24-1 with TRBJ2-1; 7 bases map to TRBD1. Sequencing was performed on PBMCs from the stem cell graft donor, taken from the stem cell graft. CDR3 DNA sequence: TGTGCCACCAGTGACCCGGGACAGTCCTACAATGAGCAGTTCTTC. Translation: CATSDPGQSYNEQFF.